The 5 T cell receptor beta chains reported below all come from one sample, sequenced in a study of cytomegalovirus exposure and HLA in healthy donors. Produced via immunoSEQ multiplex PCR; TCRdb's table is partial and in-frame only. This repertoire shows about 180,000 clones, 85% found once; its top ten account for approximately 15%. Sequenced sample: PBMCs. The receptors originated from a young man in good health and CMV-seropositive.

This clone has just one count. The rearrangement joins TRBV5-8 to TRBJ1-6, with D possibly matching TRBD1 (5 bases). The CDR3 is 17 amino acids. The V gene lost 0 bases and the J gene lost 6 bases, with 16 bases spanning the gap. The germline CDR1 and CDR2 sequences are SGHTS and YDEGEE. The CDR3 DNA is TGTGCCAGCAGCTTGGCCGAAGGGGCCTTCCGTAATTCACCCCTCCACTTT. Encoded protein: CASSLAEGAFRNSPLHF.

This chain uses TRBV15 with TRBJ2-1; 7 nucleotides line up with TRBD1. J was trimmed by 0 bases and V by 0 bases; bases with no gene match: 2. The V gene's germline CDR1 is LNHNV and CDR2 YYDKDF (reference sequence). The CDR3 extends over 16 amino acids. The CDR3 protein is CATSRDQGDSYNEQFF. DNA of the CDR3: TGTGCCACCAGCAGAGATCAGGGGGACTCCTACAATGAGCAGTTCTTC.

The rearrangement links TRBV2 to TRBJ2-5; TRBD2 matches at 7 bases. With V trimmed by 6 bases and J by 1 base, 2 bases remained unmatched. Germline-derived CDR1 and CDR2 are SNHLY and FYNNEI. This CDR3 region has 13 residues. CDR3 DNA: TGTGCCAGCAGCCGGGAGGCCCAAGAGACCCAGTACTTC. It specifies CASSREAQETQYF.

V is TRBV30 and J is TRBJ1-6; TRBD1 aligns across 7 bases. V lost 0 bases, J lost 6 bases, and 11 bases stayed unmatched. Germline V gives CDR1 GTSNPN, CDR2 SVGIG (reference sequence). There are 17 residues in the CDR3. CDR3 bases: TGTGCCTGGAGTGTAACTAGGACAGGAGTGATTAATTCACCCCTCCACTTT. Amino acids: CAWSVTRTGVINSPLHF.

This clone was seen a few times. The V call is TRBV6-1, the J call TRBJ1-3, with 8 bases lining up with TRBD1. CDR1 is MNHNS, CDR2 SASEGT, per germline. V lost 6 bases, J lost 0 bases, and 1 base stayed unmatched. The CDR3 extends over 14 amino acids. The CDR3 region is CASRDRGSGNTIYF. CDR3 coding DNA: TGTGCCAGCAGAGACAGGGGCTCTGGAAACACCATATATTTT.